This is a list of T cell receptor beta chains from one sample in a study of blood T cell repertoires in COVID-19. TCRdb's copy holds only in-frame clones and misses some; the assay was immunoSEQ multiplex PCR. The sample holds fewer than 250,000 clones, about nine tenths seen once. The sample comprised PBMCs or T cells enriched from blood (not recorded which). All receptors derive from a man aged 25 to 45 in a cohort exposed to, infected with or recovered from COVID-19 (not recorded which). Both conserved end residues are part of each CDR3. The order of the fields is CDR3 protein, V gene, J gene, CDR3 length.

CDR3: CAARSGFQETQYF; V: TRBV10-3; J: TRBJ2-5; length: 13
CDR3: CASSLRGYQETQYF; V: TRBV27; J: TRBJ2-5; length: 14
CDR3: CASSLEPSFDRPFVEKLFF; V: TRBV5-1; J: TRBJ1-4; length: 19
CDR3: CASSEWSGGSSYNSPLHF; V: TRBV25-1; J: TRBJ1-6; length: 18
CDR3: CASSITGATYEQYF; V: TRBV19; J: TRBJ2-7; length: 14
CDR3: CASSLLDRVGTEAFF; V: TRBV27; J: TRBJ1-1; length: 15
CDR3: CASSPAPSGTGANYGYTF; V: TRBV7-2; J: TRBJ1-2; length: 18
CDR3: CASSLGTGDTEAFF; V: TRBV3-1/TRBV3-2; J: TRBJ1-1; length: 14
CDR3: CASSFNGAQETQYF; V: TRBV5-1; J: TRBJ2-5; length: 14
CDR3: CASKARQVGYEQYF; V: TRBV6-5; J: TRBJ2-7; length: 14
CDR3: CASSSRGAFF; V: TRBV7-9; J: TRBJ1-1; length: 10
CDR3: CASSYGGSGAKNIQYF; V: TRBV6-2/TRBV6-3; J: TRBJ2-4; length: 16
CDR3: CASSQEKVTGTNSPLHF; V: TRBV3-1/TRBV3-2; J: TRBJ1-6; length: 17
CDR3: CASSIGLGAGELFF; V: TRBV19; J: TRBJ2-2; length: 14
CDR3: CASPGQHQPQHF; V: TRBV5-1; J: TRBJ1-5; length: 12
CDR3: CASSVDTANTGELFF; V: TRBV9; J: TRBJ2-2; length: 15
CDR3: CASSRVEQYF; V: TRBV2; J: TRBJ2-7; length: 10
CDR3: CASSVDGQRTYEQYF; V: TRBV9; J: TRBJ2-7; length: 15
CDR3: CASRYSTTSEQYF; V: TRBV27; J: TRBJ2-7; length: 13
CDR3: CASSRGQGSYPPREAFF; V: TRBV5-1; J: TRBJ1-1; length: 17
CDR3: CASSDSGRATGELFF; V: TRBV25-1; J: TRBJ2-2; length: 15
CDR3: CASSFSVNTGELFF; V: TRBV27; J: TRBJ2-2; length: 14
CDR3: CASSLMSGSHEQFF; V: TRBV7-3; J: TRBJ2-1; length: 14
CDR3: CASRTSGTYEQYF; V: TRBV7-2; J: TRBJ2-7; length: 13
CDR3: CASSAGGTDIEAFF; V: TRBV7-8; J: TRBJ1-1; length: 14
CDR3: CASRTITQAPNTEAFF; V: TRBV19; J: TRBJ1-1; length: 16